A selection of T cell receptor beta chains follows, all from one sample in a study of cytomegalovirus exposure and HLA in healthy donors. Sequencing was performed with immunoSEQ multiplex PCR; in TCRdb, only in-frame clones are kept and a portion is missing. The data hold more than 50,000 clones, with about 76% observed a single time. The sample taken for sequencing was PBMCs. The receptors originated from a female donor in good health and CMV-seronegative. Both conserved end residues are part of each CDR3. The order of the fields is J gene, V gene, D gene, clone size, CDR3 DNA, CDR3 protein. A D gene is named only where the DNA matches it firmly. Clone size appears in some rows only: once, few, many, or a class for an expanded clone.

J: TRBJ2-3; V: TRBV30; D: NA; size: NA; DNA: TGTGCCTGGAGTCAAACCGCTAGCCCCTACGGCACAGATACGCAGTATTTT; CDR3: CAWSQTASPYGTDTQYF
J: TRBJ1-4; V: TRBV6-9; D: NA; size: few; DNA: TGTGCCAGCAGTTATCCCTACAGGGCTGCTAATGAAAAACTGTTTTTT; CDR3: CASSYPYRAANEKLFF
J: TRBJ1-3; V: TRBV18; D: NA; size: NA; DNA: TGTGCCAGCTCACCACCGTACCAGGGGCAACGAAACACCATATATTTT; CDR3: CASSPPYQGQRNTIYF
J: TRBJ1-4; V: TRBV15; D: NA; size: few; DNA: TGTGCCACCAGCGGGGGACATCCGGCGGTGACTAATGAAAAACTGTTTTTT; CDR3: CATSGGHPAVTNEKLFF
J: TRBJ2-2; V: TRBV6-6; D: NA; size: NA; DNA: TGTGCCAGCAGTTACGAGAGGCTAACCGGGGAGCTGTTTTTT; CDR3: CASSYERLTGELFF
J: TRBJ2-1; V: TRBV7-6; D: TRBD2; size: NA; DNA: TGTGCCAGCAGCTTAGCGTCAGGGACTAGCGGAGAGCAGTTCTTC; CDR3: CASSLASGTSGEQFF
J: TRBJ2-3; V: TRBV27; D: TRBD2; size: once; DNA: TGTGCCAGCAGTTTGTCAGTCGGGGAGGCGGGAGGGCCTAAGGATACGCAGTATTTT; CDR3: CASSLSVGEAGGPKDTQYF
J: TRBJ2-4; V: TRBV18; D: TRBD1; size: NA; DNA: TGTGCCAGCTCACCCGCCGGACAGGCGAAAAACATTCAGTACTTC; CDR3: CASSPAGQAKNIQYF
J: TRBJ2-5; V: TRBV27; D: TRBD1; size: NA; DNA: TGTGCCAGCAGTCCTAGGACAGGGGCAGAGACCCAGTACTTC; CDR3: CASSPRTGAETQYF
J: TRBJ1-1; V: TRBV2; D: TRBD1; size: NA; DNA: TGTGCCAGCAGTACCAAAGGGGGCAACACTGAAGCTTTCTTT; CDR3: CASSTKGGNTEAFF
J: TRBJ2-1; V: TRBV2; D: TRBD2; size: NA; DNA: TGTGCCAGCAGTGGACGGGTGTGGAGCGGGACCTACAATGAGCAGTTCTTC; CDR3: CASSGRVWSGTYNEQFF
J: TRBJ1-4; V: TRBV10-3; D: NA; size: NA; DNA: TGTGCCATCAGTGTTGACTCCTCTAATGAAAAACTGTTTTTT; CDR3: CAISVDSSNEKLFF
J: TRBJ2-3; V: TRBV5-1; D: TRBD2; size: NA; DNA: TGCGCCAGCAGCTTAGCCCTAGCGGGGGGGCCTCAAGATACGCAGTATTTT; CDR3: CASSLALAGGPQDTQYF